The T cell receptor beta chain described here comes from a study of blood T cell repertoires in COVID-19 (dated by TCRdb to between 2020 and 2021). The study in broad terms: Samples from collaborators originated in the United States, Italy and Spain and spanned both the acute and convalescent phases of COVID-19. HLA class I and class II types, where available, came from metadata supplied by the sample provider rather than from assay-based typing. The sample metadata nearly always contained a de-identified subject ID, COVID-19 status, age in years and sex. The prospective study material was composed of cDNA or gDNA derived from T cells, B-cell-depleted T cells, or PBMCs. The samples were drawn from the first 160 participants of the ongoing ImmuneRACE study and from some 1,300 subjects provided by 6 global collaborators. A freely available public database, intended as a resource for researchers studying the immune response to SARS-CoV-2, is where the repertoires were released. Subjects who had been exposed to COVID-19, were actively infected with it, or had recovered from it provided the deeply sampled blood TCRbeta repertoires that made up the dataset. Study-wide findings and limitations: The amount of clinical and demographic metadata varied by source and participant and was provided uncurated.

Whole blood was collected in K2EDTA tubes by collaborating institutions according to the institutions' own protocols. Collaborator samples were shipped for TCRbeta analysis as frozen whole blood, isolated PBMCs, or DNA extracted from either sample type. TCRbeta CDR3 regions were amplified from genomic DNA using the immunoSEQ Assay, a bias-controlled multiplex PCR. The authors processed their data as follows. Within the assay, amplification of reference gene primers was used to estimate how many nucleated cells each sample contained. To quantify the absolute abundance of each unique TCRbeta CDR3 rearrangement, sequence reads were collapsed and filtered. For each sample, productive Simpson clonality was calculated by taking the square root of Simpson's diversity index across productive rearrangements. The table was pulled from immuneACCESS by TCRdb, which kept in-frame rearrangements only. Such tables lose some clones; where checked, under half of the loss comes from unresolved V genes, and the rest has no known cause. V, J and clone size derive from that table, while D and trimming were established from the DNA sequence. Present in this sample are 100,000 to 110,000 clones, more than 65% of which were seen just once. The ten most abundant clones make up 9% to 14% of the sample.

As to this clone: The antigen it recognizes is unknown. No base quality information exists; no much larger clone differs at one position.

CDR1 MNHEY and CDR2 SMNVEV are derived from the germline V gene (reference sequence). There are 15 amino acids in the CDR3, from cysteine to phenylalanine inclusive. CDR3 DNA is the only sequence kept; it has 45 bases, read in frame from the first base. Deletion took 4 bases off V and 3 bases off J, with a span of 15 bases between the germline ends. Sequenced sample: peripheral blood. The chain uses TRBV27 and TRBJ1-1; too little of a D gene remains to name it. The receptor was derived from a woman in her seventies with acute or convalescent COVID-19. CDR3 sequence: CASSSLRKPHTEAFF. DNA sequence: TGTGCCAGCAGTTCTTTGAGAAAGCCCCACACTGAAGCTTTCTTT.